One and the same sample provided the 27 T cell receptor beta chains below, sequenced in a study of T cells after posttransplantation cyclophosphamide. TCRdb's table, derived via immunoSEQ multiplex PCR, lists solely in-frame clones and lacks some. Here the sample spans some 25,000 clones, roughly 88% being singletons. The sequencing input was PBMCs. These receptors all come from an older woman with a blood cancer, CMV-positive, and with a related stem cell donor.

V is TRBV7-8 and J is TRBJ1-1, with D perhaps TRBD1 (5 bases). V lost 4 bases and J lost 11, with 17 bases in between. This CDR3 has 13 residues. The germline CDR1 and CDR2 sequences are SGHVS and FQNEAQ. Here the CDR3 DNA reads TGTGCCAGCAGCTCGGGAGCGGGGCCAACTGCTTTCTTT. Translation gives CASSSGAGPTAFF.

The chain uses TRBV7-6 and TRBJ2-7; D possibly corresponds to TRBD2 (6 bases). The CDR3 extends over 18 amino acids. Between the trimmed V and J ends, which lost 0 bases and 4 bases, there was a span of 22 bases. The germline CDR1 and CDR2 sequences are SGHVS and FNYEAQ. CDR3 sequence (DNA): TGTGCCAGCAGCTTAGCGCGACAGCGGGTGAAACCCCAGTACGAGCAGTACTTC. It translates to CASSLARQRVKPQYEQYF. The full variable domain, completed using reference TRBV7-6 and TRBJ2-7, is GAGVSQSPRYKVTKRGQDVALRCDPISGHVSLYWYRQALGQGPEFLTYFNYEAQQDKSGLPNDRFSAERPEGSISTLTIQRTEQRDSAMYRCASSLARQRVKPQYEQYFGPGTRLTVT.

The gene calls are TRBV6-1 and TRBJ1-1, with D perhaps TRBD1 (5 bases). V lost 7 bases and J lost 5, with 8 bases in between. Germline values: CDR1 MNHNS, CDR2 SASEGT. The CDR3 is 11 amino acids. The CDR3 DNA reads as TGTGCCAGCAAGGGGCTAACTGAAGCTTTCTTT. Amino acid sequence: CASKGLTEAFF.

This chain links TRBV9 with TRBJ2-7, with 10 bases that match TRBD2. Trimming took 3 bases from V and 4 from J; bases not matched to a gene: 10. Germline V CDR1 and CDR2: SGDLS, YYNGEE. The CDR3 is made up of 16 amino acids. CDR3 protein: CASSGVASGSQYEQYF. The CDR3 DNA reads as TGTGCCAGCAGCGGGGTGGCTAGCGGGAGCCAATACGAGCAGTACTTC.

This clone was detected only once. This chain links TRBV6-6 with TRBJ1-5; TRBD1 agrees at 10 bases. The CDR3 is 15 residues long. Germline V gene data show CDR1 as MNHNY and CDR2 as SVGAGI (reference sequence). V lost 5 bases, J lost 3 bases, and 4 bases stayed unmatched. The CDR3 protein is CASSTDRGYNQPQHF. The CDR3 DNA follows: TGTGCCAGCAGTACGGACAGGGGGTACAATCAGCCCCAGCATTTT.

The gene calls are TRBV6-4 and TRBJ2-2, with unresolved D. V dropped 3 bases and J dropped 6 bases, with 8 bases sitting between them. The CDR3 has 13 residues. Germline values: CDR1 MRHNA, CDR2 SNTAGT. CDR3 amino acids: CASSETRSGELFF. The CDR3 bases are TGTGCCAGCAGTGAGACTCGATCCGGGGAGCTGTTTTTT.

This clone has a handful of counts. This chain connects TRBV19 to TRBJ2-2; TRBD2 matches 7 bases. The CDR3 consists of 15 residues. CDR1 and CDR2 from the germline V gene are LNHDA and SQIVND (reference sequence). Trimming cost V 7 bases and J 0 bases; bases outside gene matches: 5. The CDR3 DNA is TGTGCCAGTACCCCGGGAGGACCGAACACCGGGGAGCTGTTTTTT. This translates into CASTPGGPNTGELFF.

V and J are TRBV30 and TRBJ1-1; D remains unclear. The CDR3 loop spans 10 amino acids. Trimming took 7 bases from V and 0 from J, leaving 3 bases between them. Germline V gene sequence: CDR1 GTSNPN, CDR2 SVGIG (reference sequence). Written as DNA, the CDR3 is TGTGCCTTCATGAACACTGAAGCTTTCTTT. Translation: CAFMNTEAFF. Combining the CDR3 with reference TRBV30 and TRBJ1-1 gives the whole variable domain SQTIHQWPATLVQPVGSPLSLECTVEGTSNPNLYWYRQAAGRGLQLLFYSVGIGQISSEVPQNLSASRPQDRQFILSSKKLLLSDSGFYLCAFMNTEAFFGQGTRLTVV.

This chain uses TRBV6-5 with TRBJ2-5; maybe TRBD1 (5 bases). This CDR3 spans 12 amino acids. CDR1 and CDR2 from the germline V gene are MNHEY and SVGAGI. V dropped 4 bases and J dropped 5 bases, with 8 bases sitting between them. The DNA of the CDR3 is TGTGCCAGCAGTTCAGGGTCGGAGACCCAGTACTTC. Its protein is CASSSGSETQYF.

The chain employs TRBV4-1 and TRBJ1-3, with 7 bases matching TRBD1. This CDR3 is 17 amino acids long. Unmatched junction bases numbered 13, after V lost 1 base and J lost 7 bases. Germline values: CDR1 MGHRA, CDR2 YSYEKL. The CDR3 region is CASSQGRHRGRGNTIYF. The DNA of the CDR3 is TGCGCCAGCAGCCAAGGGCGCCACAGGGGAAGGGGGAACACCATATATTTT.

The rearrangement joins TRBV6-6 to TRBJ2-7; 9 bases are shared with TRBD2. This CDR3 is 16 amino acids long. J was trimmed by 0 bases and V by 4 bases; bases with no gene match: 7. From germline, CDR1 is MNHNY and CDR2 SVGAGI (reference sequence). The CDR3: CASSFGAGGRSYEQYF. The CDR3 DNA sequence: TGTGCCAGCAGTTTCGGAGCGGGAGGCCGCTCCTACGAGCAGTACTTC.

The chain is built from TRBV6-6 and TRBJ1-6; D perhaps matches TRBD1 (5 bases). V was cut by 7 bases and J by 10 bases, with 14 bases left in between. In germline, CDR1 is MNHNY, CDR2 SVGAGI (reference sequence). This CDR3 is built from 13 residues. Written as DNA, the CDR3 is TGTGCCAGCACGTTAACCACAGGATCACCCCTCCACTTT. Translation gives CASTLTTGSPLHF.

This clone was seen a single time. The chain carries TRBV4-2 and TRBJ2-1, with D unclear. The CDR3 length is 16 residues. V gave up 0 bases and J gave up 0 bases, with 9 bases separating them. Germline V lookup: CDR1 LGHNA, CDR2 YNFKEQ. The CDR3 DNA reads as TGTGCCAGCAGCCAAGAAGTAAGGAGCTCCTACAATGAGCAGTTCTTC. It is translated as CASSQEVRSSYNEQFF.

V gene TRBV7-6 combines with J gene TRBJ1-4; TRBD1 might be the D (6 bases). V shed 5 bases and J shed 3 bases, with 16 bases lying between them. This CDR3 has 16 amino acids. The germline CDR1 and CDR2 sequences are SGHVS and FNYEAQ. CDR3 in DNA: TGTGCCAGCAGCACCTACCCCAGGGGACCTAATGAAAAACTGTTTTTT. It is translated as CASSTYPRGPNEKLFF. Full variable domain (remainder filled in from reference TRBV7-6 and TRBJ1-4): GAGVSQSPRYKVTKRGQDVALRCDPISGHVSLYWYRQALGQGPEFLTYFNYEAQQDKSGLPNDRFSAERPEGSISTLTIQRTEQRDSAMYRCASSTYPRGPNEKLFFGSGTQLSVL.

The V gene is TRBV5-1, the J gene TRBJ1-1; D may be TRBD1 (6 bases). The CDR3 is 14 residues long. CDR1 is SGHRS, CDR2 YFSETQ, per germline. V lost 4 bases and J 1 base, leaving 11 bases between the germline ends. This chain's CDR3 is CASSPRTANTEAFF. The CDR3 DNA sequence: TGCGCCAGCAGCCCCCGGACAGCGAACACTGAAGCTTTCTTT.

The CDR3 coding sequence is TGCGCCAGCAGCCGACCGGGTGCCGAGACCCAGTACTTC. Protein product: CASSRPGAETQYF. The chain employs TRBV4-1 and TRBJ2-5; no definite D call. CDR3 length equals 13 residues. V was pared by 4 bases and J by 5 bases, with 11 bases between. Germline-derived CDR1 and CDR2 are MGHRA and YSYEKL.

This rearrangement joins TRBV15 to TRBJ2-1; 9 nucleotides align to TRBD2. V shed 7 bases, J shed 12 bases, and the junction held 13 bases outside the gene matches. Germline V CDR1 and CDR2: LNHNV, YYDKDF (reference sequence). The CDR3 runs 14 residues. The CDR3 sequence: CATTDGGRVARQFF. CDR3 nucleotides: TGTGCCACCACCGATGGCGGGAGGGTAGCGAGGCAGTTCTTC.

This clone has a single count. The chain links TRBV18 to TRBJ1-3; 8 bases match TRBD1. The V and J ends lost 3 bases and 2 bases, in that order; junction bases with no gene match: 0. The CDR3 totals 14 residues. The germline V gene encodes CDR1 KGHSH and CDR2 LQKENI. This chain's CDR3 is CASSPDRAGNTIYF. CDR3 DNA: TGTGCCAGCTCACCGGACAGGGCTGGAAACACCATATATTTT.

DNA for the CDR3: TGTGCCAGCAGCTTATCTAGCGGGAGTGGTGTCAAAAACATTCAGTACTTC. Amino acid sequence: CASSLSSGSGVKNIQYF. V and J are TRBV11-3 and TRBJ2-4, with 10 bases fitting TRBD2. The V segment lost 2 bases and the J segment 3 bases; nucleotides outside the gene matches: 7. Per the germline V gene, CDR1 is SGHNT and CDR2 is YENEEA. The CDR3 runs 17 residues.

In this sample, this clone turned up once. This sequence joins TRBV18 and TRBJ2-7; possible D gene TRBD1, 6 bases. The CDR3 covers 14 residues. Germline lookup yields CDR1 KGHSH and CDR2 LQKENI. V lost 2 bases and J 3 bases, leaving 11 bases between the germline ends. CDR3 sequence reads: CASSPAGVRYEQYF. The CDR3 DNA reads TGTGCCAGCTCACCAGCAGGGGTCCGCTACGAGCAGTACTTC.

A remark on this clone: The sample holds other DNA sequences that translate to the same CDR3. Written as DNA, the CDR3 is TGTGCCAGCAGTTTATCCGGGTCCCCCCTCAATCAGCCCCAGCATTTT. Translating gives CASSLSGSPLNQPQHF. The chain uses TRBV27 and TRBJ1-5; D is unclear. Looked up from germline, CDR1 is MNHEY and CDR2 is SMNVEV (reference sequence). Trimming stripped 0 bases from V and 3 bases from J, with 12 bases between. This CDR3 spans 16 amino acids.

This clone has only one observation. The chain couples TRBV10-3 to TRBJ2-3; D gene uncertain. This CDR3 region has 13 residues. CDR1 and CDR2 (germline): ENHRY, SYGVKD. V shed 4 bases and J shed 2 bases, with 7 bases lying between them. The CDR3 region has the DNA TGTGCCATCAGTGTACAGCTCACAGATACGCAGTATTTT. Protein sequence: CAISVQLTDTQYF.

The chain carries TRBV28 and TRBJ2-7, with D perhaps matching TRBD2 (5 bases). Trimming shortened V by 1 base and J by 5 bases, and 15 bases separated the two germline ends. The germline CDR1 and CDR2 sequences are MDHEN and SYDVKM. The CDR3 runs to 15 residues. CDR3 DNA sequence: TGTGCCAGCAGTTTATCGAGGGCTCCTCCCCACGAGCAGTACTTC. Translation gives CASSLSRAPPHEQYF.

This sequence joins TRBV2 and TRBJ2-1; D gene uncertain. CDR1 SNHLY and CDR2 FYNNEI come from the germline V gene. The V gene lost 2 bases and the J gene lost 9 bases, with 11 bases spanning the gap. This CDR3 region has 13 residues. DNA for the CDR3: TGTGCCAGCAGTGAATTTGAACAAGTTGAGCAGTTCTTC. It yields the protein CASSEFEQVEQFF.

The rearrangement uses TRBV11-2 and TRBJ2-1; D not certain. V lost 1 base and J lost 3, with 7 bases in between. Per germline, CDR1 SGHAT and CDR2 FQNNGV. CDR3 length: 14 residues. CDR3 sequence reads: CASSLGPGYNEQFF. CDR3 in DNA: TGTGCCAGCAGCTTAGGTCCCGGCTACAATGAGCAGTTCTTC.

This rearrangement joins TRBV6-1 to TRBJ1-4; possible D gene TRBD1, 6 bases. The germline CDR1 and CDR2 sequences are MNHNS and SASEGT. The CDR3 runs 14 residues. With 6 bases removed from V and 4 bases from J, the gap between germline ends came to 12 bases. In DNA, the CDR3 is TGTGCCAGCAGCGTAGGACAGCTTAATGAAAAACTGTTTTTT. This gives the protein CASSVGQLNEKLFF.

This clone was counted only a few times. The CDR3 here is CASSFETSGIYYEQFF. CDR3 DNA: TGCGCCAGCAGCTTCGAAACTAGCGGGATTTACTATGAGCAGTTCTTC. The chain couples TRBV5-1 to TRBJ2-1, with 10 bases matching TRBD2. Germline CDR1 and CDR2: SGHRS and YFSETQ. Germline trimming cut 2 bases from V and 8 bases from J; bases unmatched to any gene: 10. CDR3 length: 16 amino acids.